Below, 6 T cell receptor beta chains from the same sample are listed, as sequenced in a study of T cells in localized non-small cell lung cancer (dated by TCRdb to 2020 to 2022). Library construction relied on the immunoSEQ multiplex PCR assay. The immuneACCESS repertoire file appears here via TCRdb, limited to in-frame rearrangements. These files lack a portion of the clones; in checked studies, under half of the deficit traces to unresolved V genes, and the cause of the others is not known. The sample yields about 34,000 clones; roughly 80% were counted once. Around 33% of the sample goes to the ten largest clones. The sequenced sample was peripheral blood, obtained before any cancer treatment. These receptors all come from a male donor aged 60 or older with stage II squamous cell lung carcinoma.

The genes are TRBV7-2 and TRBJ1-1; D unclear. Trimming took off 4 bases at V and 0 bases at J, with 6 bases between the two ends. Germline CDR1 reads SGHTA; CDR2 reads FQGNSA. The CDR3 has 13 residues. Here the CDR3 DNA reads TGTGCCAGCAGCTCGCAGCTGAACACTGAAGCTTTCTTT. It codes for CASSSQLNTEAFF.

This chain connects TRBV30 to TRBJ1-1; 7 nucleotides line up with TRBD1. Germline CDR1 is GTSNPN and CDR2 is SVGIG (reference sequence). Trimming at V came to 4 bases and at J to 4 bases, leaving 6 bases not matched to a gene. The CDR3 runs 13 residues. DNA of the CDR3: TGTGCCTGGACGACAGGGATGGGCACTGAAGCTTTCTTT. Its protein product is CAWTTGMGTEAFF.

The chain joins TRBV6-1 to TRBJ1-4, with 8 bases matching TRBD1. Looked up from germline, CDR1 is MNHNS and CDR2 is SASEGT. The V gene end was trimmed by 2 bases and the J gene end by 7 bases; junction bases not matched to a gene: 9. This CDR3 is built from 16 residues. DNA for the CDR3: TGTGCCAGCAGTGAACCCACCCAGGGGGCGAGTGAAAAACTGTTTTTT. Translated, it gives CASSEPTQGASEKLFF.

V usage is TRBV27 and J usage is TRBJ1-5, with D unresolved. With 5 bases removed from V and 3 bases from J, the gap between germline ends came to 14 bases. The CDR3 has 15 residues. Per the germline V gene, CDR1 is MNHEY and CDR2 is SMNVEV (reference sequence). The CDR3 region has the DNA TGTGCCAGCAGTCCCGGACGGTCGTTCAATCAGCCCCAGCATTTT. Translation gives CASSPGRSFNQPQHF.

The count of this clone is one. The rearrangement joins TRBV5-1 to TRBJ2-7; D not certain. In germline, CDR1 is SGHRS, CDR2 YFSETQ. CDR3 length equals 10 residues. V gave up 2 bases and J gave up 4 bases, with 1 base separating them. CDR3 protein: CASSLYEQYF. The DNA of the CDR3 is TGCGCCAGCAGCTTATACGAGCAGTACTTC.

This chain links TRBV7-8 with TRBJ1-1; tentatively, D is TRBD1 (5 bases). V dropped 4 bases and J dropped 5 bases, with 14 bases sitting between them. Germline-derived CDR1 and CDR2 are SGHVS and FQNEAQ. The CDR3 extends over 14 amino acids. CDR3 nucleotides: TGTGCCAGCAGCTCTCAGGGAAGGTCTACTGAAGCTTTCTTT. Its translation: CASSSQGRSTEAFF.